This TCR beta chain was found in a study of T cells after yellow fever vaccination (dated by TCRdb to the late 2010s). Regarding the study in general: The SMART-Seq v4 Ultra Low Input RNA kit was used to prepare libraries from fractions with low cell numbers. Two healthy male donors made up the cohort, one aged 18 to 29 years and the other aged 30 to 40 years. Bulk PBMC replicates and cell subsets were isolated from blood drawn at multiple timepoints before and after both primary and secondary immunization. To track T-cell clones before and after primary and booster YFV17D yellow fever vaccination, bulk TCR alpha and beta repertoires were sequenced longitudinally. Broad study findings and their caveats: FACS-sorted repertoires could contain abundant contaminating clonotypes from the bulk population, so computational filtering was required. Because the study included only a couple of donors, the extent to which the findings can be generalized is limited. A small fraction of clonotypes showed up in both the CD4 and CD8 compartments, probably as a result of convergent recombination. Compared with the primary T-cell response, the secondary T-cell response was weaker but faster, peaking on day 5 rather than day 15. After the booster, most clones that had expanded after primary vaccination were detected again (around 95% of CD4 and roughly nine tenths of CD8), suggesting broad maintenance of memory.

Reading the label with the study, this specimen's treatment or condition is: live attenuated yellow fever vaccine strain. Two biological replicates of bulk PBMCs were collected at each blood-draw timepoint. A standard Ficoll-Paque protocol was used to isolate PBMCs from peripheral blood. TriZol was used to extract RNA from bulk PBMCs, from CD4 and CD8 fractions, and from dextramer-positive and dextramer-negative fractions. This clonotype was observed many times. The clone's antigen remains unknown. It has no much larger one-base neighbor in the sample; base qualities were not kept. Synthesis of TCR cDNA relied on 5'RACE template switching, a step that introduced a universal primer site along with unique molecular identifiers. Priming for cDNA synthesis came from both the TCR alpha and TCR beta constant segments. Library amplification used two PCR steps, and the second PCR step added sample barcodes and sequencing adapters. Libraries were sequenced on Illumina HiSeq 2500 (2x100 bp) or NovaSeq (2x150 bp). Per the original workflow: MIGEC was used to demultiplex reads and collapse the reads into UMI consensus sequences, and MiXCR was used for V(D)J alignment. Clonotypes responding to the vaccine were identified with edgeR on replicate PBMC samples, with the criteria of FDR below 0.01 and a log2 fold change above 5 up to day 15. Each bulk clonotype received a CD4 or CD8 identity based on whether the sequenced CD4 or CD8 repertoire contained that clonotype at higher abundance. TCRdb trimmed the raw reads at Q25, called clones with MiXCR and kept productive beta chains. Rows matching on CDR3 protein sequence are summarized as one entry with the most common DNA and genes. TCRdb, rather than the study authors, made the V and J calls. This sample lists more than 300,000 distinct CDR3 sequences; 6.8% were detected once. Roughly a sixth of the sample lies in the top ten.

The V and J ends are trimmed by 3 bases and 3 bases, leaving 8 bases between them. The cysteine opens and the phenylalanine closes a CDR3 of 13 amino acids. Here the CDR3 DNA is all that survives: 39 bases in frame from base 1. In the germline V gene (reference sequence), CDR1 corresponds to SEHNR and CDR2 to FQNEAQ. Recombination joined TRBV7-9 with TRBJ1-1, with the D gene call left open. Material: PBMCs, obtained more than 40 days after the first yellow fever vaccination. The receptor comes from a man aged 18 to 30 who received the YFV17D yellow fever vaccine. The CDR3 region reads CASSFGQYTEAFF. The DNA sequence is TGTGCCAGCAGCTTCGGCCAGTACACTGAAGCTTTCTTT.